This TCR beta chain was identified during a study of HIV-infected patients and healthy controls. Alpha and beta constant-region primers primed reverse transcription of around 550 ng RNA. Separate chain-specific third strand synthesis with multiplexing indices produced the alpha and beta libraries. Each cDNA molecule was barcoded, and a single primer pair amplified each chain. Ligation attached cDNA to a 5' RACE adapter that carried a random hexamer and SP2 site. Two random hexamers, added before amplification and joined, formed each molecule's 12-nucleotide barcode. The library got P5 and P7 elements plus a second index, then an approximately 24-cycle PCR. Each CDR3 protein gets one entry after TCRdb re-called the 5' RACE reads with MiXCR. The top ten hold 8.5% to 14% of the sample, which has roughly 20,000 distinct CDR3 sequences, approximately 12% seen once. The CDR3 is 16 residues long. The junction had 6 bases not matched to a gene; V was cut back by 2 bases and J by 1 base. The germline CDR1 and CDR2 sequences are LGHNA and YNFKEQ.

Whole blood was used without fractionation, so all unsorted peripheral T cells were included. This clonotype was detected ten times or more. This receptor was identified in an adult in good health. The chain joins TRBV4-2 to TRBJ1-2; 8 bases match TRBD1. Sequenced sample: blood. The CDR3 DNA reads as TGTGCCAGCAGCCAACCCTTGACAGGGGTTAACTATGGCTACACCTTC. Translation gives CASSQPLTGVNYGYTF.